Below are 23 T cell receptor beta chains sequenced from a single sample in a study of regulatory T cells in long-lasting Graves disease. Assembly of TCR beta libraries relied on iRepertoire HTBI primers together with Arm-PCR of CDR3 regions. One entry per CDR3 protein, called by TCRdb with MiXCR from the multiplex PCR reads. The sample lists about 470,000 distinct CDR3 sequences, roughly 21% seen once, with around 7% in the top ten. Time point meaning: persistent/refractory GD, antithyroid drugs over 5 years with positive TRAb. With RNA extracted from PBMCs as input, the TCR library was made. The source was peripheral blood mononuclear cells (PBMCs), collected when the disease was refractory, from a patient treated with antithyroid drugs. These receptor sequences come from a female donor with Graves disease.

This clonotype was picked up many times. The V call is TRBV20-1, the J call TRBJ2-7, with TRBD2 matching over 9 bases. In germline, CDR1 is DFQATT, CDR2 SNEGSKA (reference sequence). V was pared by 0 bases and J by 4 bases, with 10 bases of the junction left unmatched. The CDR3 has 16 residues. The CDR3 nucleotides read TGCAGTGCTAGAGATAAGGCGGGAGGGAAGACATACGAGCAGTACTTC. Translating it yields CSARDKAGGKTYEQYF.

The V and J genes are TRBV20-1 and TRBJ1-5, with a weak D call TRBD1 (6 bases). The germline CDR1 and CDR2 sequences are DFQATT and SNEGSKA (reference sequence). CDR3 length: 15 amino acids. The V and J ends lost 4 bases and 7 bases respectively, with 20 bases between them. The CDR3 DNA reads TGCAGTGCTACCATCGGGACATCAATCACCCAGCCCCAGCATTTT. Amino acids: CSATIGTSITQPQHF.

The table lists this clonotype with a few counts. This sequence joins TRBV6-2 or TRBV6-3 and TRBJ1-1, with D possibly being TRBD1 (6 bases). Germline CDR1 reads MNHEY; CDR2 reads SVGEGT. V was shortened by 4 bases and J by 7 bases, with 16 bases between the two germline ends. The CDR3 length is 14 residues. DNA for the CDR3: TGTGCCAGCAGTTTGATGGGACAAGGGGATGAAGCTTTCTTT. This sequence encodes CASSLMGQGDEAFF.

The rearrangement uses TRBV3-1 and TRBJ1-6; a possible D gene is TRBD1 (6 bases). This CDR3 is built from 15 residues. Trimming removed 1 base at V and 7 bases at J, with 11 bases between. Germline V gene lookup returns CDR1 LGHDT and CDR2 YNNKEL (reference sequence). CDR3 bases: TGTGCCAGCAGCCAAGGGGGGGCGCGGAATTCACCCCTCCACTTT. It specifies CASSQGGARNSPLHF.

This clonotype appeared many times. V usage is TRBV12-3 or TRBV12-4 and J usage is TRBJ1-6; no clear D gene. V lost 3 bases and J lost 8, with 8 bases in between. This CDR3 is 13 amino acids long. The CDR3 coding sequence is TGTGCCAGCAGTTTGTTAGGTTATTCACCCCTCCACTTT. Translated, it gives CASSLLGYSPLHF.

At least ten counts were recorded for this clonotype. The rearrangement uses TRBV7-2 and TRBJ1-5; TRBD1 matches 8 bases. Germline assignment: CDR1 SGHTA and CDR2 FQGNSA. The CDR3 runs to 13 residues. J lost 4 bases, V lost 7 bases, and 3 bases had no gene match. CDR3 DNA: TGTGCCAGCAACAGACAGGGGAATCAGCCCCAGCATTTT. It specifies CASNRQGNQPQHF.

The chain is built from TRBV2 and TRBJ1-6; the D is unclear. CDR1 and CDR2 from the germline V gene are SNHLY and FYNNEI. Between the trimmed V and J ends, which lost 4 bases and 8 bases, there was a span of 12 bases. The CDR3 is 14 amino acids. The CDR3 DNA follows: TGTGCCAGCAGTGGCGGGTCTGGGTATTCACCCCTCCACTTT. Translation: CASSGGSGYSPLHF.

CDR3 region: CASSITGSNEQFF. Written as DNA, the CDR3 is TGTGCCAGTAGTATAACAGGGTCCAATGAGCAGTTCTTC. The chain couples TRBV19 to TRBJ2-1, with a weak D call TRBD1 (6 bases). Trimming removed 2 bases at V and 6 bases at J, with 8 bases between. The CDR3 runs 13 residues. Per the germline V gene, CDR1 is LNHDA and CDR2 is SQIVND (reference sequence).

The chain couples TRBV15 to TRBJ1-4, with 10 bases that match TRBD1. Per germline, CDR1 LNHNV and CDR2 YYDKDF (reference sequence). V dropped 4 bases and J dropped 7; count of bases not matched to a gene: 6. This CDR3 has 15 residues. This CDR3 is CATSTGQGMAEKLFF. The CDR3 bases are TGTGCCACCAGCACGGGACAGGGGATGGCTGAAAAACTGTTTTTT. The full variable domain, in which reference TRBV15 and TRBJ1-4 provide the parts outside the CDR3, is DAMVIQNPRYQVTQFGKPVTLSCSQTLNHNVMYWYQQKSSQAPKLLFHYYDKDFNNEADTPDNFQSRRPNTSFCFLDIRSPGLGDTAMYLCATSTGQGMAEKLFFGSGTQLSVL.

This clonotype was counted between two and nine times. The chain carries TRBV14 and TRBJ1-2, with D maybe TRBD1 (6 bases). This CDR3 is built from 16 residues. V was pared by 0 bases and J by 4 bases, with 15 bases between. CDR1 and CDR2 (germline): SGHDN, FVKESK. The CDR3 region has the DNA TGTGCCAGCAGCCAAGATTCAGGGGTACCTGGCTATGGCTACACCTTC. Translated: CASSQDSGVPGYGYTF.

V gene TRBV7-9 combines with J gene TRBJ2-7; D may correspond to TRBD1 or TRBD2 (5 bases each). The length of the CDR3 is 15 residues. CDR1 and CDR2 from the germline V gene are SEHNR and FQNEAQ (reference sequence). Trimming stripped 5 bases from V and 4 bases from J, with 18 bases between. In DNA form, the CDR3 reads TGTGCCAGCAGCCGAGCCGGGGCAGTTCTTTACGAGCAGTACTTC. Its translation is CASSRAGAVLYEQYF.

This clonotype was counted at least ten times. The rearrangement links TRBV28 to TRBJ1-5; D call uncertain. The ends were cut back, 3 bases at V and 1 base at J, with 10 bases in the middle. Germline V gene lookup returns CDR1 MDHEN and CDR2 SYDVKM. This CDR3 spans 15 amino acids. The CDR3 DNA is TGTGCCAGCAGTTTGAACACGGGGAGCAATCAGCCCCAGCATTTT. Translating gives CASSLNTGSNQPQHF.

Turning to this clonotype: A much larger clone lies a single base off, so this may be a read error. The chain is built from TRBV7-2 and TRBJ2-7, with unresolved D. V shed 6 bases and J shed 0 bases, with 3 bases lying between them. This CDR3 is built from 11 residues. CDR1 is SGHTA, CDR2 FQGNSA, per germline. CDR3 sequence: CASRRSYEQYF. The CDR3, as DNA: TGTGCCAGCAGGCGCTCCTACGAGCAGTACTTC. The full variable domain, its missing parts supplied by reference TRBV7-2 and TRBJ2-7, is GAGVSQSPSNKVTEKGKDVELRCDPISGHTALYWYRQSLGQGLEFLIYFQGNSAPDKSGLPSDRFSAERTGGSVSTLTIQRTQQEDSAVYLCASRRSYEQYFGPGTRLTVT.

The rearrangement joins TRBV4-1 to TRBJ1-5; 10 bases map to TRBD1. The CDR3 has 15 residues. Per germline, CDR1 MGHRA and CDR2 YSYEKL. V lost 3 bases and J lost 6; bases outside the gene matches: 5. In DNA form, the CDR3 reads TGCGCCAGCAGCCAGACAGGGGGCAGTGGTCAGCCCCAGCATTTT. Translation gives CASSQTGGSGQPQHF.

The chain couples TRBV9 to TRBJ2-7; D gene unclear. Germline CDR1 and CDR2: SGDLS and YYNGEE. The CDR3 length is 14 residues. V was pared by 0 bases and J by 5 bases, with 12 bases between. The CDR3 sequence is CASSVAEGNHEQYF. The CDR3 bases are TGTGCCAGCAGCGTAGCGGAAGGGAACCACGAGCAGTACTTC. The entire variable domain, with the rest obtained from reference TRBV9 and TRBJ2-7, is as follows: DSGVTQTPKHLITATGQRVTLRCSPRSGDLSVYWYQQSLDQGLQFLIQYYNGEERAKGNILERFSAQQFPDLHSELNLSSLELGDSALYFCASSVAEGNHEQYFGPGTRLTVT.

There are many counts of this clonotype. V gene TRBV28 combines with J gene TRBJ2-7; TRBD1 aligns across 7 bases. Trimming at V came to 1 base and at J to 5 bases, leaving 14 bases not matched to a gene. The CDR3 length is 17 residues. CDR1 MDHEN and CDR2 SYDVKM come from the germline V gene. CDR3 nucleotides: TGTGCCAGCAGTTTATACCTTGAAGGACAGGTTGGCGACGAGCAGTACTTC. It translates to CASSLYLEGQVGDEQYF.

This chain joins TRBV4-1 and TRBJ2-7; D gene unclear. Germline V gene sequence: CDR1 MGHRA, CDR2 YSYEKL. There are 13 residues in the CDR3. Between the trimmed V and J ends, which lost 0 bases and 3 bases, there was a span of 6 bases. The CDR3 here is CASSQDGGYEQYF. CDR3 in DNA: TGCGCCAGCAGCCAAGATGGTGGCTACGAGCAGTACTTC.

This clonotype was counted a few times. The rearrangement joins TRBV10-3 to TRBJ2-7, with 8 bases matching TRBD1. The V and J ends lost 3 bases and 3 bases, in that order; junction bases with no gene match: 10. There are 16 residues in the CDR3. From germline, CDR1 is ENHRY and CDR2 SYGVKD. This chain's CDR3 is CAISDKPGQEYYEQYF. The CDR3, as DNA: TGTGCCATCAGTGACAAACCGGGACAGGAGTACTACGAGCAGTACTTC.

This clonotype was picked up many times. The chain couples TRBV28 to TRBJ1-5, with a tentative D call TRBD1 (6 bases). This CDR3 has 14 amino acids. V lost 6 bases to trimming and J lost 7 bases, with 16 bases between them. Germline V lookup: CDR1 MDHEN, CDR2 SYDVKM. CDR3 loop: CASSPTRTEQPQHF. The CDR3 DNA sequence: TGTGCCAGCAGCCCAACAAGGACAGAGCAGCCCCAGCATTTT.

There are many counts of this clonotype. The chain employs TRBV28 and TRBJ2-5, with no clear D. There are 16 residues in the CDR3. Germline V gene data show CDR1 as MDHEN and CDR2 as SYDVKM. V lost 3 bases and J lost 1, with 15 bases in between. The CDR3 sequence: CASSFPVQPVQETQYF. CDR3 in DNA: TGTGCCAGCAGTTTTCCGGTCCAGCCTGTCCAAGAGACCCAGTACTTC.

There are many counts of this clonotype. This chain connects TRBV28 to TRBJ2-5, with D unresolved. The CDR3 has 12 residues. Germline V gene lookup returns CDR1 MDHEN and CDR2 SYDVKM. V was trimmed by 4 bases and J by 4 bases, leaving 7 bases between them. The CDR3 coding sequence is TGTGCCAGCAGTTCAACCTTAGAGACCCAGTACTTC. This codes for CASSSTLETQYF.

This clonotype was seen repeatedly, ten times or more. The CDR3 sequence: CASSSLGGSVGYEQYF. In DNA, the CDR3 is TGTGCCAGCAGTTCCCTTGGGGGAAGTGTGGGCTACGAGCAGTACTTC. The rearrangement joins TRBV28 to TRBJ2-7; the D call may be TRBD1 or TRBD2 (5 bases each). Trimming cost V 4 bases and J 3 bases, with 19 bases left between them. The V gene's germline CDR1 is MDHEN and CDR2 SYDVKM. The CDR3 consists of 16 residues.

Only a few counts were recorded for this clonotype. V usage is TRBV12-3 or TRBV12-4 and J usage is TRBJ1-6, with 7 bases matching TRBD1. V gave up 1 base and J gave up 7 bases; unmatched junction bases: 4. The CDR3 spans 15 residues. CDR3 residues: CASSLDRGNNSPLHF. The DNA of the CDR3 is TGTGCCAGCAGTTTAGACAGGGGTAACAATTCACCCCTCCACTTT.